Listed below are T cell receptor beta chains from one sample, sequenced in a study of blood T cell repertoires in COVID-19. Here immunoSEQ multiplex PCR was the method, and the copy in TCRdb shows in-frame clones only, minus some. The table includes about 21,000 clones, approximately 83% detected once. The source material was peripheral blood. The receptors here all came from a human donor in a cohort sampled during active COVID-19. CDR3s leave out the opening cysteine and the closing phenylalanine or tryptophan. Clone sizes are given selectively: once, few, many, or a class where the clone is expanded.

V: TRBV7-9; size: once; CDR3: ASSKVAVGANVLT
V: TRBV6-1; size: few; CDR3: ASSEIAWGRVSSYEQY
V: TRBV14; size: NA; CDR3: ASSLSRQPNSPLH
V: TRBV7-9; size: NA; CDR3: ASSLTVERVDEQY
V: TRBV27; size: NA; CDR3: ASSPSAQMNTEAF
V: TRBV18; size: NA; CDR3: ASSPGPSYYGAKNIQY
V: TRBV4-2; size: NA; CDR3: ASSQVLGTGIENTIY
V: TRBV24-1; size: NA; CDR3: ATSDFASNEQY
V: TRBV6-5; size: NA; CDR3: ASYRDRVNSPLH
V: TRBV3-1/TRBV3-2; size: NA; CDR3: ASSPRAGNTIY
V: TRBV3-1/TRBV3-2; size: NA; CDR3: ASSQDSGPGLSGDGYT
V: TRBV5-8; size: NA; CDR3: ASNQRTVLDQPQH
V: TRBV7-9; size: NA; CDR3: ASSLGVTGGSHQPQH
V: TRBV5-5; size: NA; CDR3: ASSWGQGATNEKLF
V: TRBV7-8; size: once; CDR3: ASSLQQQGVQGEQY
V: TRBV5-1; size: few; CDR3: ASSSQNNYGYT
V: TRBV2; size: few; CDR3: ASRGPRTGEGNIQY
V: TRBV5-6; size: NA; CDR3: ASSFFMLNTIY
V: TRBV7-2; size: NA; CDR3: ASSRPGGNTEAF
V: TRBV5-1; size: NA; CDR3: ASSLAGQTGGGEKLF
V: TRBV27; size: NA; CDR3: ASSFSGGPEDTQY
V: TRBV29-1; size: NA; CDR3: SALGQLSYEQY
V: TRBV30; size: NA; CDR3: ASEPSGVREKLF
V: TRBV4-1; size: NA; CDR3: ASSQVPGIGEKLF
V: TRBV11-2; size: NA; CDR3: ASSLTPSGGLHEQY
V: TRBV5-5; size: NA; CDR3: ASSSGTANEQF
V: TRBV19; size: NA; CDR3: ASSSGLYEQY
V: TRBV5-6; size: NA; CDR3: ASSPYGAGGQGGETQY
V: TRBV14; size: NA; CDR3: ASSRYSGNTIY
V: TRBV7-8; size: NA; CDR3: ASSLARIWGGMNTEAF
V: TRBV6-5; size: NA; CDR3: ASSYGASYGYT
V: TRBV5-1; size: once; CDR3: ASTPRASGGEDTQY
V: TRBV7-2; size: NA; CDR3: ASRQVAKNIQY
V: TRBV5-6; size: NA; CDR3: ATAGGPLSTDTQY
V: TRBV4-1; size: once; CDR3: ASSQLQGARDTQY
V: TRBV4-3; size: few; CDR3: ASSQDLRQGAGKKLF
V: TRBV10-3; size: NA; CDR3: AIRGQGNGYT
V: TRBV4-1; size: few; CDR3: ASSQESRGYEQY
V: TRBV10-2; size: NA; CDR3: ASSATGSSPLDTGELF
V: TRBV28; size: NA; CDR3: ASSLPLWANSYEQY
V: TRBV7-9; size: NA; CDR3: ASSLGTASNQPQH
V: TRBV28; size: NA; CDR3: ASSFGAGGRSYGYT
V: TRBV27; size: NA; CDR3: ASSLAGDGTGELF
V: TRBV2; size: NA; CDR3: ASSERQGVHIQY
V: TRBV10-2; size: NA; CDR3: ASSRTGGNTEAF
V: TRBV5-1; size: NA; CDR3: ASIDLGGGDTGELF
V: TRBV18; size: NA; CDR3: ASSPAQTVNTEAF
V: TRBV5-6; size: few; CDR3: ASSSPISGNTIY
V: TRBV27; size: NA; CDR3: ASSLKSGLATDTQY
V: TRBV18; size: NA; CDR3: ASSSSPGQGTPRETQY
V: TRBV10-3; size: NA; CDR3: ASSSGGSGVYNEQF